This TCR beta chain was sequenced in a study of T cells after yellow fever vaccination. General study findings and limits: Most clones from primary vaccination resurfaced after the booster (approximately 97% CD4, 88% CD8).

Using its own MiXCR run on the 5' RACE reads, TCRdb lists one record per CDR3 protein. The sample lists about 320,000 distinct CDR3 sequences; about 4.5% were seen once. This clonotype was observed at least ten times. What it recognizes is unknown. This CDR3 is built from 19 residues. From germline, CDR1 is MNHNY and CDR2 SVGAGI (reference sequence). Trimming pared 0 bases from V and 1 base from J, leaving 18 bases between. The chain combines TRBV6-6 with TRBJ1-4; D is undetermined. This sequence originates from a man aged 18 to 35 who received the YFV17D yellow fever vaccine. Sequencing was performed on PBMCs, taken 15 days after the yellow fever booster vaccination. The CDR3 DNA reads TGTGCCAGCAGTTACTCGATATACGGGGTGCTCGAAACTAATGAAAAACTGTTTTTT. Protein sequence: CASSYSIYGVLETNEKLFF.